This T cell receptor beta chain comes out of a study of T-cell reconstitution after alpha-beta-depleted transplantation in children. Findings and caveats of the study: As was reported, about two months after transplant, alpha-beta T cells came from several hundred expanded graft clones. T cells produced anew were the main source of T-cell counts and diversity one year after transplant. After transplant, high TCRbeta diversity at day 60 in some patients arose from surviving recipient T cells and thymic progenitors.

This clonotype was counted ten times or more. Its cognate antigen is unknown. Trimming removed 4 bases from V and 0 bases from J, with 12 bases in between. Germline V gene lookup returns CDR1 SQVTM and CDR2 ANQGSEA. The CDR3 has 14 residues. Preparing the TCRbeta library involved the use of unique molecular identifiers. TCRdb itself ran the PCR reads through MiXCR, one entry per CDR3 protein. This repertoire shows hundreds of thousands of distinct CDR3 sequences, about 21% found once; its top ten account for 13% to 15%. This receptor was taken from a boy under two years old who had a stem cell transplant for acute myeloid leukemia, so the T cells may come from the graft donor. The chain has TRBV29-1 and TRBJ1-1; D is ambiguous. The material was PBMCs, mostly from graft donor cells, obtained 360 days after TCRalphabeta/CD19-depleted stem cell transplant. CDR3 amino acids: CSVVMRQVNTEAFF. DNA of the CDR3: TGCAGCGTTGTGATGCGACAAGTGAACACTGAAGCTTTCTTT.